This T cell receptor beta chain was sequenced for a study of early T cells in non-severe SARS-CoV-2 infection. V shed 4 bases and J shed 3 bases, with 17 bases lying between them. The CDR3 covers 15 residues. Germline-derived CDR1 and CDR2 are SGHRS and YFSETQ. TCRdb recomputed calls from the 5' RACE reads with MiXCR, one row per CDR3 protein. The sample yields approximately 65,000 distinct CDR3 sequences, approximately 14% seen once. This rearrangement joins TRBV5-1 to TRBJ2-7; TRBD1 might be the D (7 bases). What was sequenced was whole blood. The receptor was isolated from an adult who was a healthcare worker with PCR-confirmed SARS-CoV-2 infection or an uninfected control (not recorded which). CDR3 amino acids: CASSPAGQPSYEQYF. The DNA for the CDR3 is TGCGCCAGCAGCCCGGCGGGACAGCCGAGCTACGAGCAGTACTTC. Full variable domain (outside the CDR3, taken from reference TRBV5-1 and TRBJ2-7): KAGVTQTPRYLIKTRGQQVTLSCSPISGHRSVSWYQQTPGQGLQFLFEYFSETQRNKGNFPGRFSGRQFSNSRSEMNVSTLELGDSALYLCASSPAGQPSYEQYFGPGTRLTVT.